The T cell receptor (beta chain) under discussion was sequenced for a study of blood T cell repertoires in COVID-19. Study-level background: Sites across the United States, Italy and Spain contributed samples from acute and convalescent COVID-19. Nucleic acid was either cDNA or gDNA, and it came from T cells, B-cell-depleted T cells, or PBMCs.

V lost 0 bases to trimming and J lost 4 bases, with 11 bases between them. This CDR3 has 14 residues. Germline V lookup: CDR1 SGHRS, CDR2 YFSETQ. Study processing details: Scientists estimated how many nucleated cells there were by amplifying reference gene primers. Sequencing used immunoSEQ multiplex PCR; TCRdb keeps in-frame clones, though not all of them. V, J and clone size are taken as reported in that table, and D and trimming were inferred from the DNA itself. The sample lists 40,000 to 50,000 clones; nearly 90% were seen once. J is TRBJ2-7 and V is TRBV5-1, with D perhaps TRBD1 (5 bases). This clonotype was sampled from a man between 60 and 75 years old with acute or convalescent COVID-19. The source material was peripheral blood. CDR3 nucleotides: TGCGCCAGCAGCTTGGATAGGGGCTTTTACGAGCAGTACTTC. Translating it yields CASSLDRGFYEQYF. Variable domain in full (rest from reference TRBV5-1 and TRBJ2-7): KAGVTQTPRYLIKTRGQQVTLSCSPISGHRSVSWYQQTPGQGLQFLFEYFSETQRNKGNFPGRFSGRQFSNSRSEMNVSTLELGDSALYLCASSLDRGFYEQYFGPGTRLTVT.